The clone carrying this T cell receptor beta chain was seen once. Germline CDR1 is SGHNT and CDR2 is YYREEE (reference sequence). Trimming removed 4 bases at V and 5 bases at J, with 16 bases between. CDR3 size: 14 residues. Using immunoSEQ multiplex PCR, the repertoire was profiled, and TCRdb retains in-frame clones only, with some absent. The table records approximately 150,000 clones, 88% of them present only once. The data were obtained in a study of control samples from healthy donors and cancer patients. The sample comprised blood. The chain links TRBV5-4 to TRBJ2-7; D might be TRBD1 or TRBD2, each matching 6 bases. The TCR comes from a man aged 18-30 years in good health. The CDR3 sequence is CASSPGGSFHEQYF. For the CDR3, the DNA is TGTGCCAGCAGCCCCGGGGGCTCCTTCCACGAGCAGTACTTC.